A selection of T cell receptor beta chains follows, all from one sample in a study of technical replicates of blood from a handful of donors. Some clones are missing from TCRdb's copy, which holds only in-frame ones; the method was immunoSEQ multiplex PCR. The data contain tens of thousands of clones, around 94% of them seen just once; the ten biggest clones take up about 0.26%. The sequencing input was T cells isolated from PBMCs. These TCRs come from a human donor in good health. Both conserved end residues are part of each CDR3. D genes are given only for firm matches. Expanded clones get a size class; other rows say once, few or many, or leave the size out.

TRBV19	TRBD2	TRBJ2-3	NA	CASSYTWLAGGTDTQYF	TGTGCCAGTAGTTATACTTGGCTAGCGGGGGGCACAGATACGCAGTATTTT
TRBV4-1	TRBD2	TRBJ2-3	NA	CASSSGGAIDTQYF	TGCGCCAGCAGTAGCGGGGGGGCCATAGATACGCAGTATTTT
TRBV2	NA	TRBJ2-5	NA	CASSWRGGQETQYF	TGTGCCAGCAGTTGGAGGGGAGGTCAAGAGACCCAGTACTTC
TRBV10-1	TRBD2	TRBJ2-1	NA	CASSRAGGPENEQFF	TGCGCCAGCAGTCGAGCGGGAGGGCCGGAAAATGAGCAGTTCTTC
TRBV10-3	TRBD2	TRBJ2-7	once	CAIRTSGSSYEQYF	TGTGCCATCAGGACTAGCGGGAGCTCCTACGAGCAGTACTTC
TRBV15	TRBD1	TRBJ1-2	NA	CATSRRTGTNYGYTF	TGTGCCACCAGCAGAAGGACAGGGACTAACTATGGCTACACCTTC
TRBV19	TRBD1	TRBJ1-1	NA	CASKARGRGTEAFF	TGTGCCAGTAAAGCCAGGGGGCGAGGGACTGAAGCTTTCTTT
TRBV9	NA	TRBJ2-2	NA	CASSVNANERELFF	TGTGCCAGCAGCGTCAACGCGAACGAACGGGAGCTGTTTTTT
TRBV19	NA	TRBJ2-3	NA	CASSMALAGGTDTQYF	TGTGCCAGTAGTATGGCACTAGCTGGTGGGACAGATACGCAGTATTTT
TRBV21-1	NA	TRBJ1-3	NA	CASSTKGQARYSGNTIYF	TGTGCCAGCAGCACAAAGGGACAGGCGCGTTACTCTGGAAACACCATATATTTT
TRBV2	NA	TRBJ1-1	few	CASSVEGGTEAFF	TGTGCCAGCAGTGTTGAGGGGGGGACTGAAGCTTTCTTT
TRBV4-1	NA	TRBJ1-1	NA	CASSQDQLISLGTEAFF	TGCGCCAGCAGCCAAGATCAGTTAATCTCCCTCGGGACTGAAGCTTTCTTT
TRBV9	NA	TRBJ2-1	NA	CASSLGGGAEQFF	TGTGCCAGCAGCTTAGGGGGGGGCGCCGAGCAGTTCTTC
TRBV5-4	TRBD2	TRBJ2-5	NA	CAAASGGSQETQYF	TGTGCCGCGGCTAGCGGGGGGTCCCAAGAGACCCAGTACTTC
TRBV19	TRBD2	TRBJ2-7	once	CASKKGGLAGIYEQYF	TGTGCCAGTAAGAAGGGGGGACTAGCGGGAATATACGAGCAGTACTTC
TRBV19	NA	TRBJ1-3	NA	CASSIDFSGNTIYF	TGTGCCAGTAGTATTGACTTCTCCGGAAACACCATATATTTT
TRBV9	NA	TRBJ2-3	NA	CASSVGGGGPSTDTQYF	TGTGCCAGCAGCGTAGGAGGGGGAGGGCCATCCACAGATACGCAGTATTTT
TRBV5-6	NA	TRBJ1-2	NA	CASSLGRASYGYTF	TGTGCCAGCAGCTTGGGCAGGGCTAGCTATGGCTACACCTTC
TRBV10-1	TRBD2	TRBJ2-3	NA	CASRPTSGGTDTQYF	TGCGCCAGCAGGCCGACTAGCGGGGGCACAGATACGCAGTATTTT
TRBV6-1	TRBD2	TRBJ2-1	NA	CASSTSGGKYNEQFF	TGTGCCAGCAGCACTAGCGGGGGAAAGTACAATGAGCAGTTCTTC
TRBV5-1	TRBD2	TRBJ2-1	once	CASSSPTGTSGYNEQFF	TGCGCCAGCAGCTCGCCGACCGGGACTAGCGGCTACAATGAGCAGTTCTTC
TRBV6-4	NA	TRBJ2-1	NA	CASSVRVHDGRAVPYNEQFF	TGTGCCAGCAGTGTAAGGGTTCACGACGGCAGGGCCGTACCTTACAATGAGCAGTTCTTC
TRBV11-3	TRBD1	TRBJ1-1	once	CASSAFPGQGEAFF	TGTGCCAGCAGCGCCTTTCCGGGACAGGGGGAAGCTTTCTTT
TRBV19	TRBD1	TRBJ1-5	NA	CASSTTGGGGQPQHF	TGTGCCAGTAGTACCACAGGGGGCGGTGGTCAGCCCCAGCATTTT
TRBV7-8	TRBD2	TRBJ2-1	NA	CASSPTGGGGVSYNEQFF	TGTGCCAGCAGCCCCACGGGAGGAGGCGGGGTCTCCTACAATGAGCAGTTCTTC
TRBV2	TRBD1	TRBJ1-5	NA	CASSPRDRYQPQHF	TGTGCCAGCAGCCCCCGGGACAGATACCAGCCCCAGCATTTT
TRBV10-3	NA	TRBJ2-1	NA	CAISESWREYNEQFF	TGTGCCATCAGTGAGTCTTGGAGGGAGTACAATGAGCAGTTCTTC
TRBV28	NA	TRBJ2-3	NA	CASSPGATDTQYF	TGTGCCAGCAGCCCGGGAGCGACAGATACGCAGTATTTT
TRBV2	NA	TRBJ2-3	NA	CASSLRGGAGDTQYF	TGTGCCAGCAGCCTCAGGGGTGGGGCGGGTGATACGCAGTATTTT
TRBV9	NA	TRBJ1-3	NA	CASSVARRTGSSGNTIYF	TGTGCCAGCAGCGTAGCCCGAAGAACGGGGAGCTCTGGAAACACCATATATTTT
TRBV7-9	NA	TRBJ2-5	NA	CAITGEVETQYF	TGTGCCATTACAGGGGAGGTGGAGACCCAGTACTTC
TRBV4-1	TRBD1	TRBJ1-3	once	CASSQEGTGGNTIYF	TGCGCCAGCAGCCAAGAGGGGACAGGGGGAAACACCATATATTTT
TRBV5-1	NA	TRBJ1-3	NA	CASSPETGYGNTIYF	TGCGCCAGCAGCCCTGAAACGGGTTACGGAAACACCATATATTTT
TRBV5-1	TRBD1	TRBJ1-2	NA	CASSWGTAANYGYTF	TGCGCCAGCAGCTGGGGGACAGCAGCTAACTATGGCTACACCTTC
TRBV6-5	TRBD1	TRBJ1-5	NA	CASSLQGTEAQHF	TGTGCCAGCAGCCTACAGGGGACAGAAGCCCAGCATTTT
TRBV13	NA	TRBJ1-4	NA	CASSPRGIATNEKLFF	TGTGCCAGCAGCCCTCGGGGGATAGCAACTAATGAAAAACTGTTTTTT
TRBV30	TRBD1	TRBJ1-4	NA	CAWSEGTGFEKLFF	TGTGCCTGGAGTGAAGGGACAGGATTCGAAAAACTGTTTTTT
TRBV18	TRBD2	TRBJ2-5	NA	CASSPRGGETQYF	TGTGCCAGCTCACCCCGGGGAGGGGAGACCCAGTACTTC
TRBV5-1	TRBD2	TRBJ2-1	once	CASSVGTSGRNEQFF	TGCGCCAGCAGCGTCGGGACTAGCGGGAGAAATGAGCAGTTCTTC
TRBV13	TRBD2	TRBJ2-7	NA	CASSPSGSRYEQYF	TGTGCCAGCAGCCCCAGCGGGAGTCGGTACGAGCAGTACTTC
TRBV11-3	TRBD1	TRBJ2-1	NA	CASSLTGAVNEQFF	TGTGCCAGCAGCTTAACAGGGGCGGTCAATGAGCAGTTCTTC
TRBV9	NA	TRBJ2-1	NA	CASSVAGDNYNEQFF	TGTGCCAGCAGCGTAGCTGGGGACAACTACAATGAGCAGTTCTTC
TRBV25-1	TRBD2	TRBJ2-1	NA	CASSESLGLAGNEQFF	TGTGCCAGCAGTGAAAGTTTGGGACTAGCGGGAAATGAGCAGTTCTTC
TRBV28	TRBD2	TRBJ2-2	NA	CAIPSGFGELFF	TGTGCCATACCTAGCGGTTTCGGGGAGCTGTTTTTT